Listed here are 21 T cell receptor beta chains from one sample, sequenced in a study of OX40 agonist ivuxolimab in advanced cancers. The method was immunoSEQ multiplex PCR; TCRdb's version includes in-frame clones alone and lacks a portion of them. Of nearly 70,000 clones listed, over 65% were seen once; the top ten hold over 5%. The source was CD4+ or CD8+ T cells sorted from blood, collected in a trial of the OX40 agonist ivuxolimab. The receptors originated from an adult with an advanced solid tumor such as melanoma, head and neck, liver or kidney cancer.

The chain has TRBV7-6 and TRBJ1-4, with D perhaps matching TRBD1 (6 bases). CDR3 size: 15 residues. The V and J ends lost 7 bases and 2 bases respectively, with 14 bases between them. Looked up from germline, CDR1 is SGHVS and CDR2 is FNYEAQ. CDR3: CASTLRGGTNEKLFF. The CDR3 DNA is TGTGCCAGCACCCTAAGAGGGGGTACTAATGAAAAACTGTTTTTT.

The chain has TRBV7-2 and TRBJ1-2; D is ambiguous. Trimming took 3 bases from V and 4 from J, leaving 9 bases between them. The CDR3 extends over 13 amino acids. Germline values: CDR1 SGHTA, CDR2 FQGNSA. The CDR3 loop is CASSFTSSYGYTF. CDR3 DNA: TGTGCCAGCAGCTTCACATCCTCCTATGGCTACACCTTC.

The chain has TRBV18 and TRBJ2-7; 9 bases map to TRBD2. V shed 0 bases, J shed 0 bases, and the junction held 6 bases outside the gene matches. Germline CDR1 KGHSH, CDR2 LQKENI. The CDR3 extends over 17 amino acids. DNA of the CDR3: TGTGCCAGCTCACCACCGCTAGCGGGAATGAGCTCCTACGAGCAGTACTTC. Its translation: CASSPPLAGMSSYEQYF. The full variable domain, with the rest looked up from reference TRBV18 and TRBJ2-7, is NAGVMQNPRHLVRRRGQEARLRCSPMKGHSHVYWYRQLPEEGLKFMVYLQKENIIDESGMPKERFSAEFPKEGPSILRIQQVVRGDSAAYFCASSPPLAGMSSYEQYFGPGTRLTVT.

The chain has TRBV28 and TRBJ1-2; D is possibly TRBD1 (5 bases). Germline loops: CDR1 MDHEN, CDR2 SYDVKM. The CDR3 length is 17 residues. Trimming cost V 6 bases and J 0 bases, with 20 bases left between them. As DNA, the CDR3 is TGTGCCAGCAGCCAAGTACAGGAGCGAATAGCTAACTATGGCTACACCTTC. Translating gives CASSQVQERIANYGYTF.

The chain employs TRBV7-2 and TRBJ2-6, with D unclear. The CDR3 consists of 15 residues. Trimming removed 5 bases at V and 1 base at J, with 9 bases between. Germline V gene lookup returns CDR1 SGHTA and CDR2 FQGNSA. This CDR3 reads CASSLGPSGANVLTF. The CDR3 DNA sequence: TGTGCCAGCAGCCTTGGGCCGTCTGGGGCCAACGTCCTGACTTTC.

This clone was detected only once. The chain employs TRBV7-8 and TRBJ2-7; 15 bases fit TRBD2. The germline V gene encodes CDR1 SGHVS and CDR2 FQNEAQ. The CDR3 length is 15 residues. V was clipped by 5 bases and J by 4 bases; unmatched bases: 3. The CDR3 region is CASSEGLAGGYEQYF. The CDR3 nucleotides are TGTGCCAGCAGCGAGGGACTAGCGGGAGGTTACGAGCAGTACTTC.

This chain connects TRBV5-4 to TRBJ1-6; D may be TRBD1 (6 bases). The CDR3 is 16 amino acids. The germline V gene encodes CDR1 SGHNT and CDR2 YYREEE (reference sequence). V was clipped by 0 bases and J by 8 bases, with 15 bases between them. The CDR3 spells CASSLEFRGIYSPLHF. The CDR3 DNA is TGTGCCAGCAGCTTGGAGTTCAGGGGTATTTATTCACCCCTCCACTTT. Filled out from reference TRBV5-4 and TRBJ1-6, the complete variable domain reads ETGVTQSPTHLIKTRGQQVTLRCSSQSGHNTVSWYQQALGQGPQFIFQYYREEENGRGNFPPRFSGLQFPNYSSELNVNALELDDSALYLCASSLEFRGIYSPLHFGNGTRLTVT.

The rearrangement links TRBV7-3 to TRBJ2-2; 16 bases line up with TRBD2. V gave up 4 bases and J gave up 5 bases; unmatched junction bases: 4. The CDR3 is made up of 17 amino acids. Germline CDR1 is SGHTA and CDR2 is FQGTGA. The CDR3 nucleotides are TGTGCCAGCAGCTCGGGACTAGCGGGAGGGAGAACCGGGGAGCTGTTTTTT. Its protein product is CASSSGLAGGRTGELFF.

The CDR3 sequence is CASSLSGLQNEKLFF. DNA of the CDR3: TGTGCCAGCAGTTTGTCAGGGCTTCAGAATGAAAAACTGTTTTTT. The gene calls are TRBV28 and TRBJ1-4; TRBD1 might be the D (5 bases). This CDR3 is 15 amino acids long. Trimming pared 3 bases from V and 5 bases from J, leaving 13 bases between. Germline lookup yields CDR1 MDHEN and CDR2 SYDVKM.

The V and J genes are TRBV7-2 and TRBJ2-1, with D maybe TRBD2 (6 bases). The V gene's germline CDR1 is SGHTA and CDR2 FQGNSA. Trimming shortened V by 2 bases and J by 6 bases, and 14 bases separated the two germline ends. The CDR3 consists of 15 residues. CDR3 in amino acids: CASSLLANSGNEQFF. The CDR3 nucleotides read TGTGCCAGCAGCTTACTAGCGAATTCGGGCAATGAGCAGTTCTTC. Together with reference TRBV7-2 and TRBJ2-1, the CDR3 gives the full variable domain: GAGVSQSPSNKVTEKGKDVELRCDPISGHTALYWYRQSLGQGLEFLIYFQGNSAPDKSGLPSDRFSAERTGGSVSTLTIQRTQQEDSAVYLCASSLLANSGNEQFFGPGTRLTVL.

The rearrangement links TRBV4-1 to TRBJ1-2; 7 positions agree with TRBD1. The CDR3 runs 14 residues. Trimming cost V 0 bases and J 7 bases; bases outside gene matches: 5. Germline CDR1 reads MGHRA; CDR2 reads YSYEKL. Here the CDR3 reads CASSQDLTGFGYTF. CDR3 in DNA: TGCGCCAGCAGCCAAGACTTGACAGGGTTTGGCTACACCTTC.

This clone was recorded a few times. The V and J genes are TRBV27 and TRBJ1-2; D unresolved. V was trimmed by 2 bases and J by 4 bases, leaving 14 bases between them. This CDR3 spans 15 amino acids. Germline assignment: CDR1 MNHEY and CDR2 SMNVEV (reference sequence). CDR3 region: CASSLGPPRSYGYTF. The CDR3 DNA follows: TGTGCCAGCAGTTTAGGGCCTCCAAGGAGCTATGGCTACACCTTC.

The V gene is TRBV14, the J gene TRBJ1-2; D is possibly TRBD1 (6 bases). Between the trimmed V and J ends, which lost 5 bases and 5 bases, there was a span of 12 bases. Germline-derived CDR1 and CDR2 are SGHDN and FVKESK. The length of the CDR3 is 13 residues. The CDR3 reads CASSKGHLYGYTF. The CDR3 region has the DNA TGTGCCAGCAGCAAGGGACATTTATATGGCTACACCTTC.

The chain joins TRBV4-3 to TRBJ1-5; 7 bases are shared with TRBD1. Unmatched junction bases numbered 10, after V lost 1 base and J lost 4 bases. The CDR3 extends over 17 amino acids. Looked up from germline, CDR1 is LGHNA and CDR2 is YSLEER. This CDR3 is CASSQAWEGAANQPQHF. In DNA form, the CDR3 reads TGCGCCAGCAGCCAAGCGTGGGAGGGGGCTGCAAATCAGCCCCAGCATTTT.

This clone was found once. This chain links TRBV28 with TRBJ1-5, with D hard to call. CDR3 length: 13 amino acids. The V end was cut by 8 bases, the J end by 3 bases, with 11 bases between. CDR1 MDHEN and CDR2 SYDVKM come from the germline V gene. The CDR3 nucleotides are TGTGCCAGCTGGGAAGGGATCAATCAGCCCCAGCATTTT. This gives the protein CASWEGINQPQHF.

The CDR3 is CASSMLARLGANTGELFF. The CDR3 nucleotides are TGTGCCAGTAGTATGCTAGCGCGACTTGGGGCGAACACCGGGGAGCTGTTTTTT. This chain joins TRBV19 and TRBJ2-2, with a weak D call TRBD2 (6 bases). The CDR3 sequence is 18 residues long. Germline CDR1 reads LNHDA; CDR2 reads SQIVND (reference sequence). V lost 3 bases, J lost 0 bases, and 17 bases lay in between.

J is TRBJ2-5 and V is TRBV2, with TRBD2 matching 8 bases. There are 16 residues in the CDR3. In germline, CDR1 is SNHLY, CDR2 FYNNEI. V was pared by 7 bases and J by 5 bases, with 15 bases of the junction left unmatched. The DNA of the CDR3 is TGTGCCAGCACTCCCCAATGGGGCGGGAGGAGGGAGACCCAGTACTTC. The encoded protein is CASTPQWGGRRETQYF.

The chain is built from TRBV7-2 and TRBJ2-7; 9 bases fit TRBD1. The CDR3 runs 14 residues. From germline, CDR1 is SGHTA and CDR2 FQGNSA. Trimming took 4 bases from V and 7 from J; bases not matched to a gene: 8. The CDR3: CASSSPGTGFEQYF. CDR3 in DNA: TGTGCCAGCAGCTCTCCCGGGACAGGGTTTGAGCAGTACTTC. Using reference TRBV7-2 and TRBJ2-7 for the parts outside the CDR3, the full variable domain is GAGVSQSPSNKVTEKGKDVELRCDPISGHTALYWYRQSLGQGLEFLIYFQGNSAPDKSGLPSDRFSAERTGGSVSTLTIQRTQQEDSAVYLCASSSPGTGFEQYFGPGTRLTVT.

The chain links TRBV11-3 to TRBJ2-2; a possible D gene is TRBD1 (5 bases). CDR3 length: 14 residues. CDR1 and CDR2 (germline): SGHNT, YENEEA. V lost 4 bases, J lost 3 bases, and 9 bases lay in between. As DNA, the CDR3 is TGTGCCAGCAGCTCAGGGCTTTACACCGGGGAGCTGTTTTTT. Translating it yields CASSSGLYTGELFF.

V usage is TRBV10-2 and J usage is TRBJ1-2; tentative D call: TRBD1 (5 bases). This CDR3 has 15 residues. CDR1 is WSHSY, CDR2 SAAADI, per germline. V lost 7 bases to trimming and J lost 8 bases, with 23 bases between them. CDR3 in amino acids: CASTQRLRGVGGYTF. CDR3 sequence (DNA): TGCGCCAGCACCCAGCGGTTAAGGGGCGTGGGGGGCTACACCTTC.

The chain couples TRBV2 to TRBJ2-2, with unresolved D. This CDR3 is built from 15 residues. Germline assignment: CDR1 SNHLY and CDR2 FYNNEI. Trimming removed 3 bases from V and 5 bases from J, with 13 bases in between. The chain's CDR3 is CASSDFFGETGELFF. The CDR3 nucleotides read TGTGCCAGCAGTGATTTTTTTGGTGAAACCGGGGAGCTGTTTTTT. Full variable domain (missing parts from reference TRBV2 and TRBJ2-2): EPEVTQTPSHQVTQMGQEVILRCVPISNHLYFYWYRQILGQKVEFLVSFYNNEISEKSEIFDDQFSVERPDGSNFTLKIRSTKLEDSAMYFCASSDFFGETGELFFGEGSRLTVL.